A single sample is the source of the 22 T cell receptor beta chains below, sequenced in a study of blood T cell repertoires in COVID-19. Libraries were prepared by immunoSEQ multiplex PCR; TCRdb keeps only in-frame clonotypes and omits some of them. The table has 180,000 or so clones, roughly 88% seen once. Material for sequencing was PBMCs or T cells enriched from blood (not recorded which). The receptors come from a woman younger than 45 who had recovered from COVID-19.

The rearrangement links TRBV11-2 to TRBJ1-1, with 7 bases aligning to TRBD1. Germline assignment: CDR1 SGHAT and CDR2 FQNNGV. Unmatched junction bases numbered 2, after V lost 5 bases and J lost 8 bases. The CDR3 has 11 amino acids. The CDR3 bases are TGTGCCAGCAGCACAGGGGCCGAAGCTTTCTTT. It encodes CASSTGAEAFF.

The table lists this clone with a few counts. This sequence joins TRBV6-5 and TRBJ2-1; 15 positions match TRBD2. V shed 4 bases and J 8 bases; nucleotides not matched to a gene: 3. Germline-derived CDR1 and CDR2 are MNHEY and SVGAGI. This CDR3 region has 15 residues. Written as DNA, the CDR3 is TGTGCCAGCAGTTCCGGGACTAGCGGGAGGTATGAGCAGTTCTTC. Translation gives CASSSGTSGRYEQFF.

The chain couples TRBV19 to TRBJ1-1; possible D gene TRBD1, 5 bases. Germline-derived CDR1 and CDR2 are LNHDA and SQIVND (reference sequence). The CDR3 has 16 amino acids. V was trimmed by 3 bases and J by 1 base, leaving 15 bases between them. CDR3 coding DNA: TGTGCCAGTAGTATCATACCGGGACTTACGAACACTGAAGCTTTCTTT. It is translated as CASSIIPGLTNTEAFF.

The chain links TRBV25-1 to TRBJ2-7; a weak D match, TRBD2 (7 bases). With 4 bases removed from V and 3 bases from J, the gap between germline ends came to 16 bases. The CDR3 is made up of 15 amino acids. Germline CDR1 is MGHDK and CDR2 is SYGVNS. The CDR3 coding sequence is TGTGCCAGCAGTGGGGGGCGGGGGCTTTACTACGAGCAGTACTTC. Protein product: CASSGGRGLYYEQYF.

The rearrangement links TRBV19 to TRBJ2-7; a weak D match, TRBD1 (5 bases). Deletions cut 7 bases from V and 3 bases from J, with 7 bases between. This CDR3 is built from 11 residues. CDR1 and CDR2 (germline): LNHDA, SQIVND (reference sequence). CDR3 coding DNA: TGTGCCAGTATGCAGGGCTACGAGCAGTACTTC. This translates into CASMQGYEQYF.

The chain recombines TRBV15 with TRBJ2-7; the D gene is possibly TRBD2 (6 bases). Per germline, CDR1 LNHNV and CDR2 YYDKDF (reference sequence). Trimming took 5 bases from V and 0 from J, leaving 14 bases between them. The CDR3 has 15 amino acids. CDR3 region: CATSAGRGSSYEQYF. The CDR3 DNA follows: TGTGCCACCAGCGCGGGGCGTGGGAGCTCCTACGAGCAGTACTTC.

The chain combines TRBV6-5 with TRBJ1-2; D might be TRBD1 (5 bases). The germline V gene encodes CDR1 MNHEY and CDR2 SVGAGI. There are 13 residues in the CDR3. V was clipped by 10 bases and J by 4 bases, with 16 bases between them. The CDR3 DNA follows: TGTGCCACCCCCGGGGGTAATGGCTATGGCTACACCTTC. Translated, it gives CATPGGNGYGYTF.

The V call is TRBV11-2, the J call TRBJ2-1; the D gene is possibly TRBD1 (6 bases). Germline V gene lookup returns CDR1 SGHAT and CDR2 FQNNGV. Trimming left V 1 base short and J 7 bases short, with 14 bases between. CDR3 length: 15 residues. The CDR3 sequence is CASSLGQGWKNEQFF. Written as DNA, the CDR3 is TGTGCCAGCAGCTTAGGGCAGGGGTGGAAAAATGAGCAGTTCTTC.

The rearrangement links TRBV29-1 to TRBJ1-5, with D possibly TRBD1 on 6 matching bases. This CDR3 region has 14 residues. V was pared by 4 bases and J by 0 bases, with 10 bases between. CDR1 and CDR2 (germline): SQVTM, ANQGSEA. The CDR3 nucleotides read TGCAGCGTTGCAACAGGGTATAGCAATCAGCCCCAGCATTTT. Translation: CSVATGYSNQPQHF.

The chain joins TRBV2 to TRBJ2-1; TRBD2 agrees at 10 bases. V shed 7 bases, J shed 8 bases, and the junction held 5 bases outside the gene matches. CDR1 is SNHLY and CDR2 is FYNNEI in the germline V gene. The CDR3 consists of 13 residues. The CDR3 sequence is CASTSGRGYEQFF. CDR3 in DNA: TGTGCCAGCACTAGCGGGAGAGGCTATGAGCAGTTCTTC.

The rearrangement joins TRBV18 to TRBJ2-3, with D maybe TRBD1 (5 bases). Per the germline V gene, CDR1 is KGHSH and CDR2 is LQKENI. CDR3 length equals 15 residues. Between the trimmed V and J ends, which lost 0 bases and 2 bases, there was a span of 9 bases. The CDR3 coding sequence is TGTGCCAGCTCACCACCGTCAGGGTACACAGATACGCAGTATTTT. Amino acid sequence: CASSPPSGYTDTQYF. Full variable domain (rest looked up from reference TRBV18 and TRBJ2-3): NAGVMQNPRHLVRRRGQEARLRCSPMKGHSHVYWYRQLPEEGLKFMVYLQKENIIDESGMPKERFSAEFPKEGPSILRIQQVVRGDSAAYFCASSPPSGYTDTQYFGPGTRLTVL.

The gene calls are TRBV13 and TRBJ2-1, with 10 nucleotides matching TRBD1. V dropped 3 bases and J dropped 0; count of bases not matched to a gene: 17. The CDR3 spans 21 residues. Germline lookup yields CDR1 PRHDT and CDR2 FYEKMQ (reference sequence). The CDR3 sequence is CASSLGWTGGDIIGSYNEQFF. Written as DNA, the CDR3 is TGTGCCAGCAGCTTGGGATGGACAGGGGGGGATATAATCGGCTCCTACAATGAGCAGTTCTTC. Full variable domain (outside the CDR3, taken from reference TRBV13 and TRBJ2-1): AAGVIQSPRHLIKEKRETATLKCYPIPRHDTVYWYQQGPGQDPQFLISFYEKMQSDKGSIPDRFSAQQFSDYHSELNMSSLELGDSALYFCASSLGWTGGDIIGSYNEQFFGPGTRLTVL.

A few counts support this clone. The J gene is TRBJ1-3, the V gene TRBV19; D may be TRBD1 (6 bases). The V gene lost 5 bases and the J gene lost 7 bases, with 24 bases spanning the gap. The CDR3 is 17 amino acids. Germline V gene sequence: CDR1 LNHDA, CDR2 SQIVND (reference sequence). The CDR3 loop is CASSERDIILAPNTIYF. The CDR3 DNA follows: TGTGCCAGTAGTGAACGGGACATTATATTAGCTCCGAACACCATATATTTT.

This clone was observed a few times. The chain carries TRBV28 and TRBJ1-2; D remains ambiguous. CDR1 is MDHEN and CDR2 is SYDVKM in the germline V gene. The CDR3 sequence is 16 residues long. Trimming took 4 bases from V and 4 from J, leaving 19 bases between them. The CDR3 coding sequence is TGTGCCAGCAGTTCCCCGCGCCGCGGGCTAATCTATGGCTACACCTTC. It is translated as CASSSPRRGLIYGYTF.

This clone has a single count. The chain has TRBV19 and TRBJ1-2; TRBD1 matches at 10 bases. Germline V gene data show CDR1 as LNHDA and CDR2 as SQIVND (reference sequence). The V segment lost 5 bases and the J segment 6 bases; nucleotides outside the gene matches: 9. This CDR3 is built from 15 residues. CDR3 nucleotides: TGTGCCAGTAGTCCCCGGACAGGGGGATTACATGGCTACACCTTC. The encoded protein is CASSPRTGGLHGYTF.

A word on this clone: Other DNA sequences from this sample encode an identical CDR3 as well. The rearrangement joins TRBV28 to TRBJ1-1; perhaps TRBD1 as D (6 bases). This CDR3 contains 15 residues. V lost 6 bases and J 3 bases, leaving 17 bases between the germline ends. CDR1 and CDR2 from the germline V gene are MDHEN and SYDVKM. Here the CDR3 reads CASSLGRGIYTEAFF. In DNA, the CDR3 is TGTGCCAGCAGCCTCGGGAGGGGGATTTACACTGAAGCTTTCTTT.

The chain combines TRBV28 with TRBJ1-1; D possibly corresponds to TRBD1 (6 bases). Germline CDR1 reads MDHEN; CDR2 reads SYDVKM. This CDR3 has 15 residues. The germline V and J ends were trimmed by 3 bases and 6 bases, with 17 bases remaining between them. The CDR3 region is CASSLFLGGKAEAFF. In DNA form, the CDR3 reads TGTGCCAGCAGTTTGTTTTTAGGGGGTAAGGCTGAAGCTTTCTTT.

The gene calls are TRBV10-2 and TRBJ1-5; D is ambiguous. This CDR3 has 15 amino acids. CDR1 and CDR2 from the germline V gene are WSHSY and SAAADI. Between the trimmed V and J ends, which lost 0 bases and 0 bases, there was a span of 6 bases. The CDR3 nucleotides are TGCGCCAGCAGTGAGTCGGCAGGTAGCAATCAGCCCCAGCATTTT. It translates to CASSESAGSNQPQHF.

J is TRBJ2-6 and V is TRBV6-1; weak D call: TRBD1 (5 bases). Germline assignment: CDR1 MNHNS and CDR2 SASEGT. The CDR3 runs 15 residues. V lost 0 bases and J lost 4, with 7 bases in between. This CDR3 is CASSEAGAGANVLTF. The CDR3 coding sequence is TGTGCCAGCAGTGAAGCTGGGGCCGGGGCCAACGTCCTGACTTTC.

J is TRBJ2-7 and V is TRBV3-1 (or the pseudogene TRBV3-2), with no clear D. Germline lookup yields CDR1 LGHDT and CDR2 YNNKEL (reference sequence). The CDR3 totals 13 residues. V dropped 2 bases and J dropped 11 bases, with 16 bases sitting between them. The CDR3 is CASSQTLGVEEYF. The CDR3 DNA sequence: TGTGCCAGCAGCCAAACGCTTGGTGTAGAGGAGTACTTC.

As DNA, the CDR3 is TGTGCCAGCAGTGAAACTAGCGGGAGTTTAGATGAGCAGTTCTTC. Translation gives CASSETSGSLDEQFF. This chain connects TRBV6-4 to TRBJ2-1; 11 bases map to TRBD2. In germline, CDR1 is MRHNA, CDR2 SNTAGT. V trimming: 3 bases; J trimming: 8 bases; junction bases outside the gene matches: 6. CDR3 length: 15 residues.

This chain links TRBV7-9 with TRBJ2-2; D gene uncertain. Deletions cut 2 bases from V and 0 bases from J, with 4 bases between. CDR1 is SEHNR and CDR2 is FQNEAQ in the germline V gene (reference sequence). The CDR3 loop spans 14 amino acids. The CDR3 DNA follows: TGTGCCAGCAGCTTACCCTCGAACACCGGGGAGCTGTTTTTT. This sequence encodes CASSLPSNTGELFF. Complete variable domain (other parts from reference TRBV7-9 and TRBJ2-2): DTGVSQNPRHKITKRGQNVTFRCDPISEHNRLYWYRQTLGQGPEFLTYFQNEAQLEKSRLLSDRFSAERPKGSFSTLEIQRTEQGDSAMYLCASSLPSNTGELFFGEGSRLTVL.